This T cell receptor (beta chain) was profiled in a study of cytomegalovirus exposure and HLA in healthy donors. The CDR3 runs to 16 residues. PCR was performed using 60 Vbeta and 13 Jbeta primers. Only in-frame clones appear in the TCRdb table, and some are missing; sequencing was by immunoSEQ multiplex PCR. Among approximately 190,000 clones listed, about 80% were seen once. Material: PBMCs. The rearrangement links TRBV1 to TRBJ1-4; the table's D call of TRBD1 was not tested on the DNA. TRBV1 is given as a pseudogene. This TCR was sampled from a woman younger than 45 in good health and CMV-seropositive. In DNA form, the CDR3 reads TGCACCAGCAGCCAAACCACAACCCAGGGGGATGAAAAACTGTTTTTT. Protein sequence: CTSSQTTTQGDEKLFF.